This is a list of T cell receptor beta chains from one sample in a study of beta chain features in type 1 diabetes. Sequencing used immunoSEQ multiplex PCR; TCRdb keeps in-frame clones, though not all of them. The sample carries about 130,000 clones, around 9% recorded once. The sequencing sample was made of central memory CD4+ T cells from blood. Source of these receptors: a man under 40 with type 1 diabetes. Each CDR3 is given with its conserved first and last residue. D genes are given only for firm matches. Expanded clones are given a class, and other clones once, few, many or no size at all.

d_call: -; v_call: TRBV4-2; clone_size: -; j_call: TRBJ2-7; cdr3_aa: CASSQRTPTYEQYF; cdr3_nt: TGTGCCAGCAGCCAACGGACACCTACCTACGAGCAGTACTTC
d_call: TRBD1; v_call: TRBV7-3; clone_size: few; j_call: TRBJ1-2; cdr3_aa: CASSLRPGQGGGGYTF; cdr3_nt: TGTGCCAGCAGCTTAAGGCCGGGACAGGGTGGTGGTGGCTACACCTTC
d_call: -; v_call: TRBV14; clone_size: -; j_call: TRBJ1-3; cdr3_aa: CASSPYTSGNTIYF; cdr3_nt: TGTGCCAGCAGCCCTTACACCTCTGGAAACACCATATATTTT
d_call: TRBD1; v_call: TRBV5-4; clone_size: few; j_call: TRBJ2-7; cdr3_aa: CASSKRDSGYEQYF; cdr3_nt: TGTGCCAGCAGCAAGAGGGACAGTGGATACGAGCAGTACTTC
d_call: TRBD2; v_call: TRBV28; clone_size: few; j_call: TRBJ2-5; cdr3_aa: CASSRLAGQQETQYF; cdr3_nt: TGTGCCAGCAGTCGACTAGCGGGGCAGCAAGAGACCCAGTACTTC
d_call: TRBD1; v_call: TRBV29-1; clone_size: few; j_call: TRBJ1-1; cdr3_aa: CSVEPDRGTEAFF; cdr3_nt: TGCAGCGTTGAACCCGACAGGGGCACTGAAGCTTTCTTT
d_call: -; v_call: TRBV30; clone_size: many; j_call: TRBJ1-1; cdr3_aa: CAWSTYTEAFF; cdr3_nt: TGTGCCTGGAGTACTTACACTGAAGCTTTCTTT
d_call: -; v_call: TRBV6-1; clone_size: few; j_call: TRBJ2-7; cdr3_aa: CASSDQGLRYF; cdr3_nt: TGTGCCAGCAGTGATCAGGGTTTGCGGTACTTC
d_call: TRBD2; v_call: TRBV18; clone_size: few; j_call: TRBJ2-6; cdr3_aa: CASSPRESGGAGANVLTF; cdr3_nt: TGTGCCAGCTCACCAAGGGAATCGGGGGGAGCAGGGGCCAACGTCCTGACTTTC
d_call: -; v_call: TRBV30; clone_size: few; j_call: TRBJ2-5; cdr3_aa: CAWSRDSYQETQYF; cdr3_nt: TGTGCCTGGAGTCGGGACTCGTACCAAGAGACCCAGTACTTC